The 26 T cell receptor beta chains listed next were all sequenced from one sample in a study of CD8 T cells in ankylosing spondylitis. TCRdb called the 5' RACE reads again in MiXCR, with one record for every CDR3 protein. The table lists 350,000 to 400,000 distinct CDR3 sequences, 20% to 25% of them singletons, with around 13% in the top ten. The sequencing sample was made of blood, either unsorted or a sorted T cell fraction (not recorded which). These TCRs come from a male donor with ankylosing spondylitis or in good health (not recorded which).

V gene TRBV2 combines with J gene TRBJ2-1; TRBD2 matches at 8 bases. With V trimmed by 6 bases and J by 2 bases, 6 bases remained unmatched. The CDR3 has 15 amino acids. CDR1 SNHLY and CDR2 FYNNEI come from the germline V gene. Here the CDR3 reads CASRAGTRTYNEQFF. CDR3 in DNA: TGTGCCAGCAGAGCCGGGACTAGAACCTACAATGAGCAGTTCTTC.

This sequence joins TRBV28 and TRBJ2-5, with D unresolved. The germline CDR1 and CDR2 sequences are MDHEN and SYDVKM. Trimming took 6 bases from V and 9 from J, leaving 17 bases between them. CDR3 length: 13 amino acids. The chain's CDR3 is CASSPDRWSSQYF. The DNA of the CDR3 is TGTGCCAGCAGCCCGGACCGATGGTCGTCCCAGTACTTC.

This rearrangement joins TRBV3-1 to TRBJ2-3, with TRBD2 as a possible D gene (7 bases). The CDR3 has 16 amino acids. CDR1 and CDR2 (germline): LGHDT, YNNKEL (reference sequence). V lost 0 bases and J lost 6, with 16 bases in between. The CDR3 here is CASSQDSRGARDTQYF. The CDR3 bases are TGTGCCAGCAGCCAAGATAGTCGGGGGGCCCGGGATACGCAGTATTTT.

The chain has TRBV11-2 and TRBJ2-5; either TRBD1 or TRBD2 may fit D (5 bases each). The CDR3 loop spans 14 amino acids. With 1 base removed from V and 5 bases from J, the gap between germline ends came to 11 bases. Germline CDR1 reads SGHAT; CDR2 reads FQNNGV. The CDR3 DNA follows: TGTGCCAGCAGCTTAGTTGGGGGTTGGGAGACCCAGTACTTC. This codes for CASSLVGGWETQYF.

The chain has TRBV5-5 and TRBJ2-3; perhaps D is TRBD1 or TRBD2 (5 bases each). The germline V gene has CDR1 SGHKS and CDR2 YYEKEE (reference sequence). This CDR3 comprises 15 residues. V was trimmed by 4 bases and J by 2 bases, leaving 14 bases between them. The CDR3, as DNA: TGTGCCAGCAGCGGACTCGGGGACCCCACAGATACGCAGTATTTT. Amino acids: CASSGLGDPTDTQYF.

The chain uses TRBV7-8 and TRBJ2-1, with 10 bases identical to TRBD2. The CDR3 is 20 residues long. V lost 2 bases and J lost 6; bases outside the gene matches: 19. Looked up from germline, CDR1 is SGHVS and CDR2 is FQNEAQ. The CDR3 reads CASSLSLSGGMGPRANEQFF. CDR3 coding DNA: TGTGCCAGCAGCTTATCGCTTAGCGGGGGGATGGGTCCCCGGGCCAATGAGCAGTTCTTC.

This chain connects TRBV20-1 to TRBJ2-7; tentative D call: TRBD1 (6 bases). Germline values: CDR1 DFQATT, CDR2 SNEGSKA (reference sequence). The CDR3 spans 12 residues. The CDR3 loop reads CSGTYQSYEQYF. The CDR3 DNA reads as TGCAGCGGGACATACCAATCCTACGAGCAGTACTTC.

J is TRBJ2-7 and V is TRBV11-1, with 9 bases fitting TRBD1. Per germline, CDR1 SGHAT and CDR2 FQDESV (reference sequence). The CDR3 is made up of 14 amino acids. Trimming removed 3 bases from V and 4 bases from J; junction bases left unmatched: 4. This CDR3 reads CASSFRDREYEQYF. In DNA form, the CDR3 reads TGTGCCAGCAGCTTCCGGGACAGGGAGTACGAGCAGTACTTC.

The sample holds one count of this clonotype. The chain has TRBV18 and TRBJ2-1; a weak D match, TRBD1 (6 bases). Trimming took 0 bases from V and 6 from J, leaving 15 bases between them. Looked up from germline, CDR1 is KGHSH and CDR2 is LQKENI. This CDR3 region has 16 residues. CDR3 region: CASSPPGTMAGNEQFF. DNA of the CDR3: TGTGCCAGCTCACCACCGGGGACAATGGCGGGCAATGAGCAGTTCTTC.

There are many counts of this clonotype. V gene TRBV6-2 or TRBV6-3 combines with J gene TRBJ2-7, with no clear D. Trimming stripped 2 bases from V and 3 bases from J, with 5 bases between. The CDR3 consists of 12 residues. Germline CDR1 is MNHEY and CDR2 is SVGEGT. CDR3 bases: TGTGCCAGCAGTTACGGAATCTACGAGCAGTACTTC. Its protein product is CASSYGIYEQYF.

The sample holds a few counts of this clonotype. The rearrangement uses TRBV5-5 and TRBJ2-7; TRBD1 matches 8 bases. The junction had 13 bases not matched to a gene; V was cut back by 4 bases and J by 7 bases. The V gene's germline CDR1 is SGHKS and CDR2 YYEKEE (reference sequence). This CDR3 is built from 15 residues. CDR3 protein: CASSTTPGQALEQYF. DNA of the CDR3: TGTGCCAGCAGCACAACCCCGGGACAGGCCCTGGAGCAGTACTTC.

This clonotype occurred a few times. The CDR3 coding sequence is TGCAGTGCTAGTATTGTCGGGACTATCAACAATGAGCAGTTCTTC. Residues: CSASIVGTINNEQFF. The chain has TRBV20-1 and TRBJ2-1, with 7 bases identical to TRBD2. CDR1 is DFQATT and CDR2 is SNEGSKA in the germline V gene (reference sequence). The CDR3 length is 15 residues. The V gene end was trimmed by 3 bases and the J gene end by 5 bases; junction bases not matched to a gene: 10.

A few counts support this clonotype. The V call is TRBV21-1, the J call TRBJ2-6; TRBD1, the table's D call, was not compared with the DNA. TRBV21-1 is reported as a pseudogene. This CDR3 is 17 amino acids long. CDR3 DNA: TGTGCCAGCAGCCGTTTGGGGGCAAAATCCGGGGCCAACGTCCTGACTTTC. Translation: CASSRLGAKSGANVLTF.

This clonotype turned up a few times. The CDR3 here is CASSLATGTHSYEQYF. The CDR3 nucleotides read TGTGCCAGCAGCCTCGCAACCGGGACACACTCCTACGAGCAGTACTTC. The chain uses TRBV7-9 and TRBJ2-7, with D perhaps matching TRBD1 (6 bases). Germline loops: CDR1 SEHNR, CDR2 FQNEAQ (reference sequence). V dropped 5 bases and J dropped 0 bases, with 17 bases sitting between them. The CDR3 consists of 16 residues.

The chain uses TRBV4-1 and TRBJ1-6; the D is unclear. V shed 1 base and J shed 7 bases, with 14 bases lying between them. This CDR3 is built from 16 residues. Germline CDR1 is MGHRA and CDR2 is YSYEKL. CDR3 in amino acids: CASSQGYEQLNSPLHF. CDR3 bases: TGCGCCAGCAGCCAAGGGTACGAACAGCTAAATTCACCCCTCCACTTT.

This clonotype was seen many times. CDR3 sequence reads: CASSSQPYEQYF. The CDR3 DNA reads TGTGCCAGCAGTTCTCAACCCTACGAGCAGTACTTC. This chain joins TRBV12-3 or TRBV12-4 and TRBJ2-7; D remains unclear. This CDR3 region has 12 residues. With 4 bases removed from V and 2 bases from J, the gap between germline ends came to 6 bases.

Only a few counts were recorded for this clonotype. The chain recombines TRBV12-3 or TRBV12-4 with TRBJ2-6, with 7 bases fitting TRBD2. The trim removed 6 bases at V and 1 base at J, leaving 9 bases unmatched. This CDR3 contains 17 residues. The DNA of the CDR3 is TGTGCCAGCAGGGACCCGGGGGAGGGGTCTGGGGCCAACGTCCTGACTTTC. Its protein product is CASRDPGEGSGANVLTF.

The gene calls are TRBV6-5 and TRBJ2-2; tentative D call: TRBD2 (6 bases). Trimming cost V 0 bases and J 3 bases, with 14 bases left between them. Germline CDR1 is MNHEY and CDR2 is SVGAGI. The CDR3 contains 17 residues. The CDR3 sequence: CASSYSSGGVDTGELFF. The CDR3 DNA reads TGTGCCAGCAGTTACTCGAGTGGAGGGGTGGACACCGGGGAGCTGTTTTTT.

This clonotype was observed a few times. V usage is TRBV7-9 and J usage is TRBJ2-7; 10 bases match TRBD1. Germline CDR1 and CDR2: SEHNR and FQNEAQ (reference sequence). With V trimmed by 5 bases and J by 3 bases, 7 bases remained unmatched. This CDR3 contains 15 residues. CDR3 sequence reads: CASSHRDRGNYEQYF. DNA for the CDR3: TGTGCCAGCAGCCATAGGGACAGGGGAAACTACGAGCAGTACTTC.

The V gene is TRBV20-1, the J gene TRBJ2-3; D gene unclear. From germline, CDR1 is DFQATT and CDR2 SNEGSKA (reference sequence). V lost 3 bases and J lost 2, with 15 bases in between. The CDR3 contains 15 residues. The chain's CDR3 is CSASSRSRNTDTQYF. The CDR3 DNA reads TGCAGTGCTAGTTCTCGGAGCCGAAACACAGATACGCAGTATTTT.

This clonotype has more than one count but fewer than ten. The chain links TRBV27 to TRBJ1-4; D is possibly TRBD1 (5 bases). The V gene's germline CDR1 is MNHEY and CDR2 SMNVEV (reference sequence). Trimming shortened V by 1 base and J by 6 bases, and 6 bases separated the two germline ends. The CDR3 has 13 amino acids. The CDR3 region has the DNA TGTGCCAGCAGTTTATTGACAGATGAAAAACTGTTTTTT. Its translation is CASSLLTDEKLFF.

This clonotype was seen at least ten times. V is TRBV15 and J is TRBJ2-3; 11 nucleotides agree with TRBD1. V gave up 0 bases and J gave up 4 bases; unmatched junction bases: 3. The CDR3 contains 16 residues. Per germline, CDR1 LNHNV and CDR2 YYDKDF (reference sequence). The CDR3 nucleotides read TGTGCCACCAGCAGAGATCCGGGACAGGGGGCAGATACGCAGTATTTT. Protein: CATSRDPGQGADTQYF.

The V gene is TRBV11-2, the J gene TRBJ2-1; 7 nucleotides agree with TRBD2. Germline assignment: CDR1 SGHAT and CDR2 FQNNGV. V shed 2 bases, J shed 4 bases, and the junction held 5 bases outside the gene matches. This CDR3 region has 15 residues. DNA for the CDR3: TGTGCCAGCAGCTTAAACCTAGCGGATTACAATGAGCAGTTCTTC. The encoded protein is CASSLNLADYNEQFF.

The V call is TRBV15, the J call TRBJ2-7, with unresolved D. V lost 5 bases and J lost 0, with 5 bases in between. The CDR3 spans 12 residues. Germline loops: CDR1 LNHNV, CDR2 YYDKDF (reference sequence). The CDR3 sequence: CATSDDSYEQYF. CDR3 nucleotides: TGTGCCACCAGCGACGACTCCTACGAGCAGTACTTC.

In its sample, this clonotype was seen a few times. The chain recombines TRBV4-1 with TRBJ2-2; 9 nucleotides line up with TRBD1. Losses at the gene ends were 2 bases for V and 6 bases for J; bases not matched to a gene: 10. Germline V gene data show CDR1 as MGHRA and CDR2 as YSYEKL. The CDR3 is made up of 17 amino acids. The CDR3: CASSQSQGQGKAGELFF. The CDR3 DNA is TGCGCCAGCAGCCAATCCCAGGGACAGGGAAAGGCCGGGGAGCTGTTTTTT.

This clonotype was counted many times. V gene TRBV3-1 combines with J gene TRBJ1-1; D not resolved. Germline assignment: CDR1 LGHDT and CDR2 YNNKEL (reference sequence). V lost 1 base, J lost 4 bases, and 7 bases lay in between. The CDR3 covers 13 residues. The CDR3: CASSQVETTEAFF. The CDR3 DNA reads TGTGCCAGCAGCCAAGTGGAGACCACTGAAGCTTTCTTT.